A single sample gave rise to the 11 T cell receptor beta chains below, sequenced in a study of beta chain features in type 1 diabetes. Of the isolated RNA, all was reverse transcribed, and so the sequenced material was expressed TCRB transcripts. Some clones are missing from TCRdb's copy, which holds only in-frame ones; the method was immunoSEQ multiplex PCR. The sample lists some 9,800 clones, around 78% occurring once. The sample comprised Tregs from blood. These receptors all come from a woman between 18 and 30 years old in good health.

This clone has a single count. CDR3 nucleotide sequence: TGTGCCAGCTCGCCTACCCCGGAGTCTATCAATGAGCAGTTCTTC. It yields the protein CASSPTPESINEQFF. The genes are TRBV18 and TRBJ2-1; D ambiguous. Germline CDR1 KGHSH, CDR2 LQKENI. This CDR3 spans 15 amino acids. V dropped 6 bases and J dropped 6 bases, with 18 bases sitting between them.

This chain links TRBV19 with TRBJ1-5, with D tentatively TRBD1 (6 bases). The germline V gene encodes CDR1 LNHDA and CDR2 SQIVND (reference sequence). V lost 5 bases and J 7 bases, leaving 24 bases between the germline ends. The CDR3 runs 17 residues. For the CDR3, the DNA is TGTGCCAGTAGTCTCCACCCCCCGGGACAATTGAGGCAGCCCCAGCATTTT. This translates into CASSLHPPGQLRQPQHF.

CDR3 sequence (DNA): TGCGCCAGCAGCTTGGCCGTGGGGACAGAAGAGACCCAGTACTTC. Protein product: CASSLAVGTEETQYF. This rearrangement joins TRBV5-1 to TRBJ2-5; TRBD1 agrees at 7 bases. Germline V gene sequence: CDR1 SGHRS, CDR2 YFSETQ. The CDR3 runs to 15 residues. J was trimmed by 3 bases and V by 0 bases; bases with no gene match: 5.

The chain uses TRBV29-1 and TRBJ2-7; possible D gene TRBD1, 6 bases. Trimming stripped 2 bases from V and 0 bases from J, with 14 bases between. Looked up from germline, CDR1 is SQVTM and CDR2 is ANQGSEA. The CDR3 is 15 residues long. The DNA of the CDR3 is TGCAGCGTTGAACGCCGGGACACCCGCTCCTACGAGCAGTACTTC. Translation gives CSVERRDTRSYEQYF.

This clone was observed a few times. The J gene is TRBJ2-5, the V gene TRBV6-6, with TRBD1 identical over 10 bases. CDR1 and CDR2 (germline): MNHNY, SVGAGI (reference sequence). There are 15 residues in the CDR3. With V trimmed by 5 bases and J by 3 bases, 6 bases remained unmatched. CDR3 nucleotide sequence: TGTGCCAGCAGTGCCCCGGGACAGGGGAAAGAGACCCAGTACTTC. It translates to CASSAPGQGKETQYF.

This clone was seen a single time. V is TRBV4-2 and J is TRBJ2-1; TRBD2 is a possible D gene (7 bases). This CDR3 is 18 amino acids long. Germline values: CDR1 LGHNA, CDR2 YNFKEQ. V was shortened by 0 bases and J by 5 bases, with 20 bases between the two germline ends. Here the CDR3 DNA reads TGTGCCAGCAGCCAAGATCGTAGGGGGGGCCACCCAAACAATGAGCAGTTCTTC. This codes for CASSQDRRGGHPNNEQFF.

The chain recombines TRBV29-1 with TRBJ2-7; 10 positions agree with TRBD2. V was pared by 7 bases and J by 4 bases, with 7 bases of the junction left unmatched. This CDR3 is built from 13 residues. Germline CDR1 and CDR2: SQVTM and ANQGSEA. CDR3 sequence: CSASGRTQYEQYF. CDR3 nucleotide sequence: TGCAGCGCTAGCGGGAGAACTCAGTACGAGCAGTACTTC.

This clone turned up a few times. The chain is built from TRBV19 and TRBJ2-1; 8 bases match TRBD2. Germline values: CDR1 LNHDA, CDR2 SQIVND (reference sequence). Trimming removed 6 bases from V and 0 bases from J; junction bases left unmatched: 4. This CDR3 has 15 amino acids. CDR3 sequence reads: CASRGLGSSYNEQFF. In nucleotides, the CDR3 is TGTGCCAGTAGGGGACTAGGGAGCTCCTACAATGAGCAGTTCTTC. Full variable domain (outside the CDR3, taken from reference TRBV19 and TRBJ2-1): DGGITQSPKYLFRKEGQNVTLSCEQNLNHDAMYWYRQDPGQGLRLIYYSQIVNDFQKGDIAEGYSVSREKKESFPLTVTSAQKNPTAFYLCASRGLGSSYNEQFFGPGTRLTVL.

The CDR3 sequence: CASNILRANTEAFF. For the CDR3, the DNA is TGTGCCAGTAACATCCTCAGGGCGAACACTGAAGCTTTCTTT. This chain joins TRBV19 and TRBJ1-1; D is perhaps TRBD1 (5 bases). Germline CDR1 LNHDA, CDR2 SQIVND (reference sequence). The CDR3 runs to 14 residues. The V end lost 7 bases, the J end lost 1 base, and 13 bases lay between the germline ends.

CDR3 sequence: CASSPAGTRSHEQYF. DNA of the CDR3: TGTGCCAGCAGCCCTGCCGGGACTAGGAGCCACGAGCAGTACTTC. The chain combines TRBV7-2 with TRBJ2-7, with 8 bases fitting TRBD2. The germline V gene has CDR1 SGHTA and CDR2 FQGNSA. Germline trimming cut 5 bases from V and 5 bases from J; bases unmatched to any gene: 11. The CDR3 totals 15 residues.

This clone was detected only a few times. The chain recombines TRBV5-4 with TRBJ2-1; TRBD2 agrees at 9 bases. From germline, CDR1 is SGHNT and CDR2 YYREEE (reference sequence). V lost 4 bases and J lost 8; bases outside the gene matches: 16. The CDR3 sequence is 17 residues long. DNA for the CDR3: TGTGCCAGCAGCCTTTACATTAGGACTAGCGTAATGCATGAGCAGTTCTTC. This translates into CASSLYIRTSVMHEQFF.